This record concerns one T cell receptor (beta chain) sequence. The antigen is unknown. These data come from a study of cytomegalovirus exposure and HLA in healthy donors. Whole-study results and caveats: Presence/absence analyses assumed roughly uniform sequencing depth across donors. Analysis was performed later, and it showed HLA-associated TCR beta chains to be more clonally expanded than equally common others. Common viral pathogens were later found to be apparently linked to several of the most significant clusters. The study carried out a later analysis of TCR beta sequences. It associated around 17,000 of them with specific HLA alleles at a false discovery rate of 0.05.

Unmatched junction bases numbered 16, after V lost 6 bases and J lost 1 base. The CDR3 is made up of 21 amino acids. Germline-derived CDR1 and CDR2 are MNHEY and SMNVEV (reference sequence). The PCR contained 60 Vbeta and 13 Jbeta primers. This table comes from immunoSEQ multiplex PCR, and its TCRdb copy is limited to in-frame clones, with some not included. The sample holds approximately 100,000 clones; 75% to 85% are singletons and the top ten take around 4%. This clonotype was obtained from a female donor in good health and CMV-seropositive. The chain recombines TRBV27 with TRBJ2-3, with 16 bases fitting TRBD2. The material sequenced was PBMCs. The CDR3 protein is CASSYAIGGTSGGERTDTQYF. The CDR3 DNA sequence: TGTGCCAGCAGCTATGCCATTGGGGGGACTAGCGGGGGGGAGCGCACAGATACGCAGTATTTT.